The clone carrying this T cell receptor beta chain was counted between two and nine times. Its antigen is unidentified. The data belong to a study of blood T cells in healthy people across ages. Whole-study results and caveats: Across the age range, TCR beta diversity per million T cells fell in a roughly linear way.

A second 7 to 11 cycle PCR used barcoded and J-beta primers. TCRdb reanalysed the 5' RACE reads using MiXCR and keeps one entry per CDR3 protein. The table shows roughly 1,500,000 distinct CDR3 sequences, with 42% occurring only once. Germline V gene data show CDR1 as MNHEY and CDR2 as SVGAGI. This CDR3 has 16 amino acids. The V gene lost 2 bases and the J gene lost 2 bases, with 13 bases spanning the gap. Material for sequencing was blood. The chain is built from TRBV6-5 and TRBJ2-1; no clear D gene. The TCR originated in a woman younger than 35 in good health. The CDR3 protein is CASSYQTSAPYNEQFF. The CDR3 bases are TGTGCCAGCAGTTACCAGACGAGTGCGCCCTACAATGAGCAGTTCTTC.